This is a list of T cell receptor beta chains from one sample in a study of CD8+CD57+ T cells in acquired aplastic anemia. TCRdb reprocessed the reads with MiXCR, giving one entry per CDR3 protein. The profile shows about 170,000 distinct CDR3 sequences, about 48% of them singletons. Specimen: sorted CD4+, CD8+, or CD8+CD57+ T cells (not recorded which) from PBMCs. The receptor source for this set is a human donor in good health. The CDR3 runs from the conserved cysteine through the conserved F or W. The D gene is left open where the match is weak. Part of the rows lack a size; the others show once, few, many or a class for expanded clones.

TRBJ1-5 | - | TRBV20-1 | TRBD1 | CSARPPGQGGNQPQHF | TGCAGTGCTAGACCTCCGGGACAGGGTGGGAATCAGCCCCAGCATTTT
TRBJ2-1 | - | TRBV10-1 | - | CASSDRGRGEQFF | TGCGCCAGCAGTGACCGGGGGCGGGGTGAGCAGTTCTTC
TRBJ1-3 | few | TRBV12-3/TRBV12-4 | - | CACRASDSGNTIYF | TGTGCCTGCAGGGCGTCTGACTCTGGAAACACCATATATTTT
TRBJ1-2 | - | TRBV19 | - | CASSIGPDSIYGYTF | TGTGCCAGTAGTATAGGACCGGACAGCATCTATGGCTACACCTTC
TRBJ1-3 | - | TRBV7-7 | TRBD1 | CASSPVTGNSGNTIYF | TGTGCCAGCAGCCCTGTGACAGGGAACTCTGGAAACACCATATATTTT
TRBJ1-6 | - | TRBV10-3 | TRBD1 | CAIADREPSYNSPLHF | TGTGCCATCGCCGACAGGGAACCCTCCTATAATTCACCCCTCCACTTT
TRBJ2-3 | - | TRBV10-2 | TRBD2 | CASSESGGGATDTQYF | TGCGCCAGCAGTGAGTCAGGCGGGGGGGCCACAGATACGCAGTATTTT
TRBJ2-3 | many | TRBV16 | - | CASSLPSGDTQYF | TGTGCCAGCAGCCTCCCTTCCGGAGATACGCAGTATTTT
TRBJ1-1 | - | TRBV12-3/TRBV12-4 | TRBD1 | CANPRDRPLNTEAFF | TGTGCCAACCCGCGGGACAGACCATTGAACACTGAAGCTTTCTTT
TRBJ2-3 | few | TRBV3-1 | - | CASSRSRGSTDTQYF | TGTGCCAGCAGCCGCTCTCGGGGTAGCACAGATACGCAGTATTTT
TRBJ2-5 | many | TRBV20-1 | - | CSARDPYLPGRGWGETQYF | TGCAGTGCTAGAGACCCCTATCTCCCTGGTCGCGGGTGGGGGGAGACCCAGTACTTC
TRBJ2-3 | - | TRBV15 | - | CATSRAPGDTQYF | TGTGCCACCAGCAGGGCACCGGGGGATACGCAGTATTTT
TRBJ2-7 | many | TRBV5-6 | - | CASSPDRTNHYEQYF | TGTGCCAGCAGCCCCGACAGGACCAATCATTACGAGCAGTACTTC
TRBJ1-2 | many | TRBV5-1 | - | CASSLDRPPRDGYTF | TGCGCCAGCAGCTTGGACAGGCCCCCCAGAGATGGCTACACCTTC
TRBJ2-7 | - | TRBV10-2 | - | CTTNWWGDYEQYF | TGCACCACCAATTGGTGGGGGGACTACGAGCAGTACTTC
TRBJ2-5 | many | TRBV7-2 | - | CASSLGQGAGGTQYF | TGTGCCAGCAGCTTAGGCCAGGGGGCGGGAGGGACCCAGTACTTC
TRBJ2-1 | - | TRBV6-4 | TRBD2 | CASSDPGGGASYNEQFF | TGTGCCAGCAGTGACCCCGGCGGGGGGGCCTCCTACAATGAGCAGTTCTTC
TRBJ2-7 | many | TRBV4-2 | TRBD2 | CASSSLSGEYEQYF | TGTGCCAGCAGCTCGCTCAGCGGGGAGTACGAGCAGTACTTC
TRBJ1-2 | - | TRBV10-2 | - | CASSEVGEGRGYAF | TGCGCCAGCAGTGAGGTAGGGGAGGGTCGTGGCTACGCCTTC
TRBJ1-2 | few | TRBV5-1 | - | CASSLGTGGYGYTF | TGTGCCAGCAGCTTAGGGACGGGTGGCTATGGCTACACCTTC
TRBJ2-3 | - | TRBV10-3 | TRBD2 | CAIAQGGASDTQYF | TGTGCCATCGCCCAGGGAGGGGCATCGGATACGCAGTATTTT
TRBJ1-6 | many | TRBV5-1 | TRBD1 | CASSFAGGSDSPLHF | TGCGCCAGCAGCTTTGCAGGGGGCAGCGATTCACCCCTCCACTTT
TRBJ1-2 | many | TRBV7-9 | - | CASSYVDGYTF | TGTGCCAGCAGCTATGTTGATGGCTACACCTTC
TRBJ2-1 | - | TRBV11-2 | TRBD1 | CASGPTGGIYNEQFF | TGTGCCAGCGGACCAACAGGGGGCATCTACAATGAGCAGTTCTTC
TRBJ2-1 | many | TRBV6-2/TRBV6-3 | TRBD2 | CASSSTSVGTYNEQFF | TGTGCCAGCAGTTCCACTAGCGTTGGGACCTACAATGAGCAGTTCTTC
TRBJ1-5 | - | TRBV7-3 | - | CASSLEAEQPQHF | TGTGCCAGCAGCTTAGAGGCAGAACAGCCCCAGCATTTT
TRBJ2-3 | many | TRBV5-1 | TRBD1 | CASSWGGQGSTDTQYF | TGCGCCAGCAGCTGGGGGGGACAGGGAAGCACAGATACGCAGTATTTT